A single sample gave rise to the 5 T cell receptor beta chains below, sequenced in a study of OX40 agonist ivuxolimab in advanced cancers. TCRdb keeps only in-frame clones here, not all; method: immunoSEQ multiplex PCR. The data hold tens of thousands of clones, with about 88% observed a single time. Sequencing used CD4+ or CD8+ T cells sorted from blood, obtained in a trial of the OX40 agonist ivuxolimab. These receptors were collected from an adult with an advanced solid tumor such as melanoma, head and neck, liver or kidney cancer.

The V and J genes are TRBV9 and TRBJ2-3, with 12 bases that match TRBD2. Per the germline V gene, CDR1 is SGDLS and CDR2 is YYNGEE. This CDR3 is 17 amino acids long. Losses at the gene ends were 0 bases for V and 2 bases for J; bases not matched to a gene: 4. The DNA for the CDR3 is TGTGCCAGCAGCGTAGGGGCTAGCGGGGGGGCCACAGATACGCAGTATTTT. Protein product: CASSVGASGGATDTQYF.

V gene TRBV11-2 combines with J gene TRBJ2-7, with a tentative D call TRBD1 (6 bases). In germline, CDR1 is SGHAT, CDR2 FQNNGV. This CDR3 region has 13 residues. Deletions cut 5 bases from V and 2 bases from J, with 10 bases between. CDR3 sequence: CASSLTGAYEQYF. The CDR3 nucleotides read TGTGCCAGCAGCCTGACAGGTGCCTACGAGCAGTACTTC. Full variable domain (remainder filled in from reference TRBV11-2 and TRBJ2-7): EAGVAQSPRYKIIEKRQSVAFWCNPISGHATLYWYQQILGQGPKLLIQFQNNGVVDDSQLPKDRFSAERLKGVDSTLKIQPAKLEDSAVYLCASSLTGAYEQYFGPGTRLTVT.

This clone came up once. The chain carries TRBV27 and TRBJ2-7; D possibly matches TRBD1 or TRBD2 (5 bases each). This CDR3 is 14 amino acids long. Germline loops: CDR1 MNHEY, CDR2 SMNVEV (reference sequence). Trimming removed 2 bases from V and 2 bases from J, with 10 bases in between. CDR3 coding DNA: TGTGCCAGCAGTTTAGGGGGTGGGACCTACGAGCAGTACTTC. Its protein is CASSLGGGTYEQYF.

The genes are TRBV5-4 and TRBJ2-1; TRBD2 aligns across 7 bases. The CDR3 has 17 amino acids. Germline CDR1 is SGHNT and CDR2 is YYREEE (reference sequence). V lost 4 bases, J lost 13 bases, and 23 bases stayed unmatched. DNA of the CDR3: TGTGCCAGCAGCCCGGGAGGCGGGACGGGTGTGGGGTACGACCAGTTCTTC. This translates into CASSPGGGTGVGYDQFF.

The V call is TRBV5-4, the J call TRBJ1-2, with 8 bases matching TRBD1. Trimming at V came to 4 bases and at J to 8 bases, leaving 13 bases not matched to a gene. CDR1 and CDR2 from the germline V gene are SGHNT and YYREEE (reference sequence). The CDR3 runs to 15 residues. DNA for the CDR3: TGTGCCAGCAGCCCGGGAGGGGCAGGGGGCTGGGGCTACACCTTC. Encoded protein: CASSPGGAGGWGYTF.